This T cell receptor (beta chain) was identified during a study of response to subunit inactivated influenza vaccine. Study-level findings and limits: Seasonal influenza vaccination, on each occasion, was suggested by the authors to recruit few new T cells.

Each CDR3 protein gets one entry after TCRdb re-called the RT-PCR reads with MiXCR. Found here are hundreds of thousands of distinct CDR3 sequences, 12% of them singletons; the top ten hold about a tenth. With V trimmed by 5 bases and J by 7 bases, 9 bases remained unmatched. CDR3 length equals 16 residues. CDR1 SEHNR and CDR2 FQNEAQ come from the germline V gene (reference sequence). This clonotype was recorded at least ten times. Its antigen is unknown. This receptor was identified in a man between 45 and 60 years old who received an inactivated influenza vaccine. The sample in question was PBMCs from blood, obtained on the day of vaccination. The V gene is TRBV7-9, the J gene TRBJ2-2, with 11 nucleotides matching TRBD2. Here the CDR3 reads CASSEPLAGVLGELFF. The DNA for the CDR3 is TGTGCCAGCAGCGAACCACTAGCGGGGGTCCTCGGGGAGCTGTTTTTT.